This TCR beta chain is drawn from a study of OX40 agonist ivuxolimab in advanced cancers. Across the study: An agonistic anti-OX40 (CD134) antibody, ivuxolimab, was used to treat the patients. Study findings and constraints: The antigen specificity of the peripheral T cells (those that were expanded) was not determined. At doses 0.1 to 3.0 mg/kg, CD4+ and CD8+ clones expanded. CD8+ T cells were the subset that, on average, had more expanded clones than CD4+.

Generated by immunoSEQ multiplex PCR, the TCRdb table keeps only in-frame clones and is missing some. Among tens of thousands of clones listed, 88% were seen once. A word on this clone: The antigen remains unidentified.

The germline V gene encodes CDR1 PRHDT and CDR2 FYEKMQ (reference sequence). V shed 3 bases, J shed 3 bases, and the junction held 3 bases outside the gene matches. This CDR3 comprises 14 residues. The gene calls are TRBV13 and TRBJ2-7; 9 nucleotides line up with TRBD1. Specimen: CD4+ or CD8+ T cells sorted from blood, collected in a trial of the OX40 agonist ivuxolimab. This TCR was recovered from an adult with an advanced solid tumor such as melanoma, head and neck, liver or kidney cancer. CDR3 nucleotide sequence: TGTGCCAGCAGCTTGGGACAGGGTTACTACGAGCAGTACTTC. Amino acid sequence: CASSLGQGYYEQYF.